The clone carrying this T cell receptor (beta chain) showed up just once. The sample belongs to a study of shared clonotypes between healthy human individuals. Deletions cut 5 bases from V and 2 bases from J, with 13 bases between. Looked up from germline, CDR1 is MNHEY and CDR2 is SVGAGI. The CDR3 runs 15 residues. Assay: immunoSEQ multiplex PCR; the TCRdb copy retains only in-frame clones and omits some. Among approximately 2,000,000 clones listed, about 94% were seen once. Naive CD8 cells comprised CD45RO-negative, CCR7-positively selected cells, excluding terminally differentiated effector memory CD45RA+ cells.

The sample taken for sequencing was naive CD8+ T cells from PBMCs. The rearrangement joins TRBV6-5 to TRBJ1-5, with D possibly being TRBD1 (6 bases). The source is a young man in good health. Some clones in this sample may be carry-over from other donors' samples. The CDR3 DNA is TGTGCCAGCAGTACAGGGTCTAGGGGCAATCAGCCCCAGCATTTT. Amino acid sequence: CASSTGSRGNQPQHF.